These 30 T cell receptor beta chains came from one sample sequenced in a study of blood T cell repertoires in COVID-19. Using immunoSEQ multiplex PCR, the repertoire was profiled, and TCRdb retains in-frame clones only, with some absent. Seen here are around 310,000 clones, around 87% observed once, and the top ten hold about 1%. What was sequenced was peripheral blood. These receptors originate from a woman aged 35 to 49 with COVID-19, enrolled during active disease.

This clone was detected a few times. The chain couples TRBV28 to TRBJ1-1; TRBD1 agrees at 12 bases. CDR3 length equals 15 residues. In germline, CDR1 is MDHEN, CDR2 SYDVKM. The ends lost 5 bases at V and 5 bases at J; junction bases unmatched: 6. The CDR3 DNA sequence: TGTGCCAGCAGTCCGGGACAGGGGGCTAGGACTGAAGCTTTCTTT. This codes for CASSPGQGARTEAFF.

The chain uses TRBV7-8 and TRBJ2-7; D remains ambiguous. Trimming removed 5 bases from V and 1 base from J, with 9 bases in between. Per germline, CDR1 SGHVS and CDR2 FQNEAQ. The CDR3 length is 13 residues. The CDR3 loop is CASSGPGSYEQYF. The CDR3 DNA reads as TGTGCCAGCAGCGGTCCGGGTTCCTACGAGCAGTACTTC. Filled out from reference TRBV7-8 and TRBJ2-7, the complete variable domain reads GAGVSQSPRYKVAKRGQDVALRCDPISGHVSLFWYQQALGQGPEFLTYFQNEAQLDKSGLPSDRFFAERPEGSVSTLKIQRTQQEDSAVYLCASSGPGSYEQYFGPGTRLTVT.

The chain carries TRBV6-6 and TRBJ1-2; D is undetermined. Germline V gene sequence: CDR1 MNHNY, CDR2 SVGAGI (reference sequence). The CDR3 is made up of 15 amino acids. V lost 4 bases, J lost 6 bases, and 18 bases lay in between. The CDR3 DNA reads TGTGCCAGCAGTTCGGAGGAGAGCCGCTTTAATGGCTACACCTTC. This gives the protein CASSSEESRFNGYTF.

The rearrangement uses TRBV2 and TRBJ2-7; perhaps TRBD2 as D (5 bases). V lost 4 bases, J lost 0 bases, and 7 bases lay in between. Germline V gives CDR1 SNHLY, CDR2 FYNNEI. This CDR3 contains 13 residues. The CDR3: CASSGGSSYEQYF. The DNA for the CDR3 is TGTGCCAGCAGTGGAGGGAGCTCCTACGAGCAGTACTTC.

The CDR3 sequence is CSVRRTGGKDSPLHF. CDR3 DNA: TGCAGCGTCCGACGCACCGGGGGTAAAGATTCACCCCTCCACTTT. The rearrangement uses TRBV29-1 and TRBJ1-6; D may be TRBD1 (5 bases). V lost 6 bases, J lost 8 bases, and 20 bases lay in between. CDR1 is SQVTM and CDR2 is ANQGSEA in the germline V gene. The CDR3 loop spans 15 amino acids.

The chain couples TRBV12-3 or TRBV12-4 to TRBJ2-7; TRBD2 might be the D (5 bases). The CDR3 contains 13 residues. V was trimmed by 5 bases and J by 1 base, leaving 9 bases between them. CDR3 DNA sequence: TGTGCCAGCAGTAAGGACTCATCCTACGAGCAGTACTTC. Translated, it gives CASSKDSSYEQYF.

The J gene is TRBJ2-1, the V gene TRBV29-1; TRBD2 might be the D (7 bases). This CDR3 region has 17 residues. Germline CDR1 reads SQVTM; CDR2 reads ANQGSEA. V lost 5 bases and J lost 0, with 20 bases in between. The CDR3 protein is CSVPNSGDISSYNEQFF. CDR3 nucleotide sequence: TGCAGCGTTCCAAACAGCGGGGACATTAGCTCCTACAATGAGCAGTTCTTC.

The rearrangement joins TRBV5-1 to TRBJ1-1; 8 bases line up with TRBD1. V was clipped by 0 bases and J by 4 bases; unmatched bases: 14. The CDR3 is 18 amino acids. Germline loops: CDR1 SGHRS, CDR2 YFSETQ. The DNA for the CDR3 is TGCGCCAGCAGCTTGGTATCCAGGGGGCAGGTTTCGGTCACTGAAGCTTTCTTT. Translated, it gives CASSLVSRGQVSVTEAFF.

This chain uses TRBV9 with TRBJ1-1; TRBD1 matches 10 bases. Trimming took 3 bases from V and 0 from J; bases not matched to a gene: 2. This CDR3 is 15 amino acids long. The V gene's germline CDR1 is SGDLS and CDR2 YYNGEE. CDR3 nucleotide sequence: TGTGCCAGCAGCGCCGACAGGGGGCTGAACACTGAAGCTTTCTTT. Its translation: CASSADRGLNTEAFF.

The gene calls are TRBV9 and TRBJ2-2; D unclear. V lost 0 bases and J lost 0, with 6 bases in between. The CDR3 is 15 residues long. CDR1 and CDR2 (germline): SGDLS, YYNGEE. CDR3 residues: CASSVVGANTGELFF. Here the CDR3 DNA reads TGTGCCAGCAGCGTAGTGGGCGCGAACACCGGGGAGCTGTTTTTT. Variable domain in full (rest from reference TRBV9 and TRBJ2-2): DSGVTQTPKHLITATGQRVTLRCSPRSGDLSVYWYQQSLDQGLQFLIQYYNGEERAKGNILERFSAQQFPDLHSELNLSSLELGDSALYFCASSVVGANTGELFFGEGSRLTVL.

This clone has just a few counts. The chain has TRBV5-1 and TRBJ1-1, with D maybe TRBD1 (6 bases). Germline CDR1 SGHRS, CDR2 YFSETQ. V was shortened by 2 bases and J by 0 bases, with 14 bases between the two germline ends. The CDR3 runs 16 residues. The DNA of the CDR3 is TGCGCCAGCAGCTTAGCACGGACAGACTTGAACACTGAAGCTTTCTTT. It encodes CASSLARTDLNTEAFF.

The chain combines TRBV28 with TRBJ1-3; D may be TRBD1 (5 bases). CDR3 size: 16 residues. Germline values: CDR1 MDHEN, CDR2 SYDVKM. The V and J ends lost 5 bases and 3 bases respectively, with 17 bases between them. CDR3 coding DNA: TGTGCCAGCAGTCCCCACGTCGCGCAGGGTGGAAACACCATATATTTT. This translates into CASSPHVAQGGNTIYF.

The chain combines TRBV5-1 with TRBJ2-7, with TRBD1 as a possible D gene (6 bases). The V end was cut by 0 bases, the J end by 3 bases, with 13 bases between. The CDR3 covers 15 residues. CDR1 and CDR2 (germline): SGHRS, YFSETQ. The CDR3 protein is CASSLGDRNLYEQYF. In nucleotides, the CDR3 is TGCGCCAGCAGCTTGGGCGACAGGAACCTCTACGAGCAGTACTTC.

The CDR3: CASSLGPPVNSPLHF. Here the CDR3 DNA reads TGTGCCAGCAGCTTAGGGCCCCCGGTGAATTCACCCCTCCACTTT. The chain joins TRBV7-3 to TRBJ1-6, with no clear D. Germline values: CDR1 SGHTA, CDR2 FQGTGA. Trimming removed 2 bases at V and 7 bases at J, with 12 bases between. This CDR3 contains 15 residues.

The chain employs TRBV18 and TRBJ2-3; TRBD1 matches 12 bases. This CDR3 has 15 amino acids. The V gene end was trimmed by 5 bases and the J gene end by 5 bases; junction bases not matched to a gene: 5. Germline V lookup: CDR1 KGHSH, CDR2 LQKENI. CDR3 protein: CASSSGQGAGDTQYF. The CDR3 nucleotides read TGTGCCAGCTCATCGGGACAGGGGGCAGGAGATACGCAGTATTTT.

This clone was found a few times. The CDR3 loop is CATRPADRWTEAFF. CDR3 nucleotide sequence: TGTGCCACCCGACCCGCCGACAGGTGGACTGAAGCTTTCTTT. This rearrangement joins TRBV19 to TRBJ1-1, with D possibly matching TRBD1 (6 bases). Germline CDR1 and CDR2: LNHDA and SQIVND (reference sequence). V shed 10 bases and J shed 5 bases, with 20 bases lying between them. The CDR3 contains 14 residues.

The sample holds one count of this clone. This chain connects TRBV5-4 to TRBJ2-6; D gene ambiguous. The V gene's germline CDR1 is SGHNT and CDR2 YYREEE (reference sequence). V was cut by 10 bases and J by 1 base, with 9 bases left in between. This CDR3 is 13 amino acids long. The CDR3 spells CASAWSGANVLTF. In DNA, the CDR3 is TGTGCCTCCGCGTGGTCTGGGGCCAACGTCCTGACTTTC.

V gene TRBV19 combines with J gene TRBJ1-2; 7 positions agree with TRBD1. Germline trimming cut 4 bases from V and 1 base from J; bases unmatched to any gene: 9. CDR1 and CDR2 from the germline V gene are LNHDA and SQIVND (reference sequence). This CDR3 is built from 16 residues. The CDR3 spells CASSTSGTVINYGYTF. CDR3 coding DNA: TGTGCCAGTAGTACGTCCGGGACAGTGATTAACTATGGCTACACCTTC.

The sample holds one count of this clone. The chain recombines TRBV14 with TRBJ1-1, with 7 positions matching TRBD1. The trim removed 1 base at V and 7 bases at J, leaving 6 bases unmatched. CDR3 length: 14 residues. CDR1 is SGHDN and CDR2 is FVKESK in the germline V gene. This CDR3 reads CASSQVRGLGEAFF. The CDR3 region has the DNA TGTGCCAGCAGCCAAGTTAGGGGGCTGGGTGAAGCTTTCTTT.

This chain links TRBV30 with TRBJ1-1; D gene unclear. V gave up 0 bases and J gave up 5 bases, with 10 bases separating them. Germline V gene data show CDR1 as GTSNPN and CDR2 as SVGIG (reference sequence). This CDR3 is built from 13 residues. In DNA, the CDR3 is TGTGCCTGGAGTGTACTGTCTCTGACTGAAGCTTTCTTT. Translation: CAWSVLSLTEAFF.

The J gene is TRBJ1-4, the V gene TRBV6-5, with a possible D match to TRBD1 (5 bases). The CDR3 runs 16 residues. V shed 0 bases and J shed 0 bases, with 8 bases lying between them. The germline V gene encodes CDR1 MNHEY and CDR2 SVGAGI. The CDR3, as DNA: TGTGCCAGCAGTTACTCAGGGGTTGCAACTAATGAAAAACTGTTTTTT. The encoded protein is CASSYSGVATNEKLFF.

This rearrangement joins TRBV6-1 to TRBJ1-1; 9 bases are shared with TRBD1. V shed 2 bases, J shed 0 bases, and the junction held 4 bases outside the gene matches. The germline gives CDR1 MNHNS, CDR2 SASEGT. CDR3 length: 16 residues. DNA for the CDR3: TGTGCCAGCAGTGAAAGGGGACAGGGTATGAACACTGAAGCTTTCTTT. Encoded protein: CASSERGQGMNTEAFF.

J is TRBJ1-5 and V is TRBV30; TRBD1 agrees at 8 bases. Germline loops: CDR1 GTSNPN, CDR2 SVGIG (reference sequence). The CDR3 runs to 14 residues. J lost 5 bases, V lost 2 bases, and 5 bases had no gene match. CDR3 DNA sequence: TGTGCCTGGAGTCGTGACAGGGGAGATCAGCCCCAGCATTTT. This encodes CAWSRDRGDQPQHF.

The sample holds one count of this clone. V is TRBV19 and J is TRBJ2-2; 7 bases are a match to TRBD1. This CDR3 comprises 14 residues. J lost 1 base, V lost 7 bases, and 3 bases had no gene match. CDR1 is LNHDA and CDR2 is SQIVND in the germline V gene (reference sequence). CDR3 in amino acids: CASKGQMNTGELFF. CDR3 DNA: TGTGCCAGTAAGGGACAGATGAACACCGGGGAGCTGTTTTTT.

V and J are TRBV27 and TRBJ2-7; D not resolved. This CDR3 comprises 14 residues. V lost 6 bases and J 0 bases, leaving 12 bases between the germline ends. Germline V gene sequence: CDR1 MNHEY, CDR2 SMNVEV (reference sequence). As DNA, the CDR3 is TGTGCCAGCAGCCCGACTTTTGTCTCCTACGAGCAGTACTTC. Translation: CASSPTFVSYEQYF.

The V and J genes are TRBV7-2 and TRBJ2-1; D remains ambiguous. Deletions cut 7 bases from V and 7 bases from J, with 11 bases between. The germline V gene has CDR1 SGHTA and CDR2 FQGNSA. The CDR3 consists of 12 residues. The chain's CDR3 is CASTLGGNEQFF. Written as DNA, the CDR3 is TGTGCCAGCACACTCGGCGGTAATGAGCAGTTCTTC.

The chain links TRBV24-1 to TRBJ1-2; possibly TRBD1 for D (6 bases). The V gene lost 12 bases and the J gene lost 4 bases, with 23 bases spanning the gap. There are 15 residues in the CDR3. Germline values: CDR1 KGHDR, CDR2 SFDVKD. CDR3 DNA: TGTGCCCCAATGGGAGCAGGGGCGATCTGCTATGGCTACACCTTC. Translating gives CAPMGAGAICYGYTF.

The chain uses TRBV9 and TRBJ2-3; TRBD2 aligns across 12 bases. Germline CDR1 is SGDLS and CDR2 is YYNGEE. This CDR3 is built from 18 residues. The trim removed 0 bases at V and 5 bases at J, leaving 10 bases unmatched. The CDR3 is CASSVAVMTSGRGDTQYF. CDR3 nucleotides: TGTGCCAGCAGCGTAGCTGTCATGACTAGCGGGAGAGGAGATACGCAGTATTTT.

The chain couples TRBV7-3 to TRBJ1-3; a weak D match, TRBD1 (6 bases). V lost 5 bases, J lost 2 bases, and 10 bases lay in between. Germline loops: CDR1 SGHTA, CDR2 FQGTGA. The length of the CDR3 is 14 residues. The CDR3 sequence is CASSQTGAGNTIYF. The DNA for the CDR3 is TGTGCCAGCAGCCAGACAGGCGCTGGAAACACCATATATTTT.

This chain uses TRBV24-1 with TRBJ2-1; no firm D call. This CDR3 contains 13 residues. CDR1 is KGHDR and CDR2 is SFDVKD in the germline V gene. V lost 9 bases to trimming and J lost 0 bases, with 8 bases between them. This chain's CDR3 is CATATSSYNEQFF. The CDR3 region has the DNA TGTGCCACCGCCACTTCCTCCTACAATGAGCAGTTCTTC.